This T cell receptor (beta chain) appears in the sequencing data of a study of T cells in Graves' hyperthyroidism and ophthalmopathy. This clonotype was counted at least ten times. The source material, RNA transcripts, was used to amplify TCR beta CDR3 regions. Primed by the HTBI set, a first-round RT-PCR was run on the TCR CDR3. One entry per CDR3 protein results from TCRdb running MiXCR on the multiplex PCR reads. Of around 600,000 distinct CDR3 sequences in the sample, 16% were seen once. Looked up from germline, CDR1 is ENHRY and CDR2 is SYGVKD. This CDR3 comprises 13 residues. After removal of 10 bases from V and 5 bases from J, the junction contained 4 bases not matched to a gene.

Source material: blood. The gene calls are TRBV10-3 and TRBJ2-7; TRBD2 aligns across 14 bases. The source of this sequence is a woman aged 40 to 50 with Graves' ophthalmopathy. In nucleotides, the CDR3 is TGTGCCACGGGACTAGCGGGAGCCCACGAGCAGTACTTC. Translated: CATGLAGAHEQYF.